Listed below are T cell receptor beta chains from one sample, sequenced in a study of OX40 agonist ivuxolimab in advanced cancers. This table comes from immunoSEQ multiplex PCR, and its TCRdb copy is limited to in-frame clones, with some not included. The sample includes about 90,000 clones, more than 80% of them seen just once. The input for sequencing was CD4+ or CD8+ T cells sorted from blood, taken in a trial of the OX40 agonist ivuxolimab. The receptors shown here come from an adult with an advanced solid tumor such as melanoma, head and neck, liver or kidney cancer. The CDR3 runs from the conserved cysteine through the conserved F or W. A D gene is named only where the DNA matches it firmly. Expanded clones get a size class; other rows say once, few or many, or leave the size out.

TRBJ1-5	TRBD1	NA	TRBV10-3	TGTGCCATCAGTGCAGGGGGCGGGATTCAGCCCCAGCATTTT	CAISAGGGIQPQHF
TRBJ2-4	NA	once	TRBV7-2	TGTGCCAGCAGCTTAGCGGTGGGTGCCAAAAACATTCAGTACTTC	CASSLAVGAKNIQYF
TRBJ2-1	TRBD1	NA	TRBV5-6	TGTGCCAGCAGCCCCGGGACAGGGGTTCGGGAGCAGTTCTTC	CASSPGTGVREQFF
TRBJ2-1	NA	NA	TRBV5-5	TGTGCCAGCATCTCTCGGAGCTCCTACAATGAGCAGTTCTTC	CASISRSSYNEQFF
TRBJ1-2	NA	NA	TRBV27	TGTGCCAGCAGTTTGTGGCCTGGAGGGGGCTACACCTTC	CASSLWPGGGYTF
TRBJ1-5	NA	few	TRBV7-8	TGTGCCAGCAGCCCAAGGAGGGATAGCAATCAGCCCCAGCATTTT	CASSPRRDSNQPQHF
TRBJ1-1	TRBD1	once	TRBV10-3	TGTGCCTCCAACGTGGACAGGGTGAACACTGAAGCTTTCTTT	CASNVDRVNTEAFF
TRBJ2-1	TRBD2	NA	TRBV5-4	TGTGCCAGCAGCATAAAGCCGGGACTAGCGGGGGTTGCACCCTACAATGAGCAGTTCTTC	CASSIKPGLAGVAPYNEQFF
TRBJ1-4	TRBD1	NA	TRBV7-9	TGTGCCAGCAGCTCGATTCAGGGGGTTAATGAAAAACTGTTTTTT	CASSSIQGVNEKLFF
TRBJ2-2	NA	NA	TRBV5-1	TGCGCCAGCAGGCTGGCCACCCTCACCGGGGAGCTGTTTTTT	CASRLATLTGELFF
TRBJ2-3	NA	NA	TRBV5-4	TGTGCCAGCACCACAGGGGCGGGAGAAGATACGCAGTATTTT	CASTTGAGEDTQYF
TRBJ2-2	NA	NA	TRBV19	TGTGCCAGTACCCGGCAGGGGAACACCGGGGAGCTGTTTTTT	CASTRQGNTGELFF
TRBJ2-1	NA	NA	TRBV29-1	TGCAGCGTTGGGGACACCCCGGTCCCGGGAATGTCTGAGCAGTTCTTC	CSVGDTPVPGMSEQFF
TRBJ1-1	NA	few	TRBV11-2	TGTGCCAGCAGCTATAACAGGAACACTGAAGCTTTCTTT	CASSYNRNTEAFF
TRBJ1-1	NA	NA	TRBV7-9	TGTGCCAGCAGCTTAGAGAGGACTTTCGGGACTGAAGCTTTCTTT	CASSLERTFGTEAFF
TRBJ2-3	TRBD2	NA	TRBV7-3	TGTGCCAGCAGCTTAACCGATCGACTAGCGGGAGGTAAACGGGATACGCAGTATTTT	CASSLTDRLAGGKRDTQYF
TRBJ2-6	NA	NA	TRBV5-1	TGCGCCAGCAGCTTGGCCCCCGGAAGTTCCGGGGCCAACGTCCTGACTTTC	CASSLAPGSSGANVLTF
TRBJ1-5	NA	NA	TRBV6-1	TGTGCCAGCAGTGGAAATGGGGGGTTTAATCAGCCCCAGCATTTT	CASSGNGGFNQPQHF
TRBJ1-3	NA	NA	TRBV4-1	TGCGCCAGCGAACAGAGACTAGGGTCCTCTAATGGAAACACCATATATTTT	CASEQRLGSSNGNTIYF
TRBJ2-4	TRBD1	NA	TRBV5-4	TGTGCCAGCAGCCCAGGGATTCCGGGACAGTACGCCATTCAGTACTTC	CASSPGIPGQYAIQYF
TRBJ1-1	NA	once	TRBV19	TGTGCCAGTAGTATCCAGGGACCGAACACTGAAGCTTTCTTT	CASSIQGPNTEAFF
TRBJ1-5	NA	once	TRBV2	TGTGCCAGCAGGACAGGTCCTTGGGGGAGCAATCAGCCCCAGCATTTT	CASRTGPWGSNQPQHF